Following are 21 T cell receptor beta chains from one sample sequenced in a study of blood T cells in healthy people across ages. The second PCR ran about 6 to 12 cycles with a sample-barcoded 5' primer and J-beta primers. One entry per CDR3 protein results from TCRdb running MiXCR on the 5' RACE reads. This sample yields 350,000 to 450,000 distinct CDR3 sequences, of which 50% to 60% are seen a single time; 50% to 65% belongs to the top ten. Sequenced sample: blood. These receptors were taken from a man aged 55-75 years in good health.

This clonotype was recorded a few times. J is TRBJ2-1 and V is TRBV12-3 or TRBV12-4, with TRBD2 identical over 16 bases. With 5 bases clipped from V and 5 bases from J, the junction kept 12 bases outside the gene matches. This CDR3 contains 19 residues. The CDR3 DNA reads TGTGCCAGCAGTCCACAGACAGGGACTAGCGGGGGGGCAAACAATGAGCAGTTCTTC. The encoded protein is CASSPQTGTSGGANNEQFF.

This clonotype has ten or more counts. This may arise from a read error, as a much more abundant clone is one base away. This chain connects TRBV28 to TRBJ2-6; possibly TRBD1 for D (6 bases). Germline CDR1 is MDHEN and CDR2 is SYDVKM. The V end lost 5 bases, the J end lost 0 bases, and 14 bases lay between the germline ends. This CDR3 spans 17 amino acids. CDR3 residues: CASSTRQARSGANVLTF. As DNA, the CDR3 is TGTGCCAGCAGTACCCGACAGGCCCGCTCTGGGGCCAACGTCCTGACTTTC.

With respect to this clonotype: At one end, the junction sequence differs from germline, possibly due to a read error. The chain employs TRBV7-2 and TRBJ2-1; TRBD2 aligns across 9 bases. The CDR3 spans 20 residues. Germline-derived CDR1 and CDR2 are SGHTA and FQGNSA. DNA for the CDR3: TGTGCCGGCAGCTCACCGACAATATTTAGCGGGAGATTCTCCTACAATGAGCAGTTCTTC. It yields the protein CAGSSPTIFSGRFSYNEQFF.

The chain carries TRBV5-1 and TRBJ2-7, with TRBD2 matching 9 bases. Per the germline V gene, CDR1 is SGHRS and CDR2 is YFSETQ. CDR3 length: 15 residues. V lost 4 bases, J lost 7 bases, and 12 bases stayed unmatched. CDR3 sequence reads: CASSPDLAGINEQYF. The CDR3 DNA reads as TGCGCCAGCAGCCCGGATCTAGCGGGGATCAATGAGCAGTACTTC.

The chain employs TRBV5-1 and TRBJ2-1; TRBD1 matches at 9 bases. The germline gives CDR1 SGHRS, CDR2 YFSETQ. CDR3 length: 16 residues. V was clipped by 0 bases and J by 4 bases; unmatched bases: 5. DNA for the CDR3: TGCGCCAGCAGCTTGGGGCTGGGACAGGGATACAATGAGCAGTTCTTC. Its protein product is CASSLGLGQGYNEQFF.

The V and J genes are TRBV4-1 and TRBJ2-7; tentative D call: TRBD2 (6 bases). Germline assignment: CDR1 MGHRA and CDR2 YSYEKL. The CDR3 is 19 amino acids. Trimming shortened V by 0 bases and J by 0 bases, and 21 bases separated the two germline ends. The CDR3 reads CASSQEVRGLRGSSYEQYF. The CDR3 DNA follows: TGCGCCAGCAGCCAAGAAGTGAGGGGTCTACGGGGGAGCTCCTACGAGCAGTACTTC.

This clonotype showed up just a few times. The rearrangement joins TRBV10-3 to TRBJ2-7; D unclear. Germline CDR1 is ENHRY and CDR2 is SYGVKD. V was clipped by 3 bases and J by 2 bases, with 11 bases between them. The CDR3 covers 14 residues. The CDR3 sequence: CAISDQTATYEQYF. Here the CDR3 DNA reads TGTGCCATCAGTGACCAGACGGCGACCTACGAGCAGTACTTC.

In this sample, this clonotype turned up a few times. The CDR3: CASSSTHSYEQYF. The CDR3 nucleotides read TGTGCCAGCAGCTCTACACACTCCTACGAGCAGTACTTC. This chain connects TRBV7-8 to TRBJ2-7; no definite D call. Trimming shortened V by 4 bases and J by 0 bases, and 7 bases separated the two germline ends. CDR1 is SGHVS and CDR2 is FQNEAQ in the germline V gene. The CDR3 covers 13 residues.

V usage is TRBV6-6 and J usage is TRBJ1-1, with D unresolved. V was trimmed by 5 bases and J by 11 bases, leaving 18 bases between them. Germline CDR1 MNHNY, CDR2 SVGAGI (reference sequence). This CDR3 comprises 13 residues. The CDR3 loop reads CASSPRNPPRAFF. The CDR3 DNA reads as TGTGCCAGCAGTCCCCGAAACCCCCCGCGGGCTTTCTTT.

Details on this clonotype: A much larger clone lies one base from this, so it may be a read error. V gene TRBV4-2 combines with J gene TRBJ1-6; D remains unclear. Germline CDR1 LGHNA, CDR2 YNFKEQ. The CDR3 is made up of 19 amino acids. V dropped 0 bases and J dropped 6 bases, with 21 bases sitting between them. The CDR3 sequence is CASSQDPVALTFCNSPLHF. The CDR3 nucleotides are TGTGCCAGCAGCCAAGATCCGGTGGCCCTGACTTTCTGTAATTCACCCCTCCACTTT.

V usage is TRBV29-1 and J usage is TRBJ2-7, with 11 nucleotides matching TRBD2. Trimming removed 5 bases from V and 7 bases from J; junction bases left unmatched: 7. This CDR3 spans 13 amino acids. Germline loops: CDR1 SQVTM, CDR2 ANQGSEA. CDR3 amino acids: CSVRLAGLWEQYF. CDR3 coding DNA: TGCAGCGTTCGACTAGCGGGGCTGTGGGAGCAGTACTTC.

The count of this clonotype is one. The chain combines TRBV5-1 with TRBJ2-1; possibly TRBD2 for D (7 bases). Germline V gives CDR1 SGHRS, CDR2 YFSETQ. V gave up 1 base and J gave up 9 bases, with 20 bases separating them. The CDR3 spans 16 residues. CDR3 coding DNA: TGCGCCAGCAGCTTGTCGTTGGGGGCGGGCGGGAGTGAGCAGTTCTTC. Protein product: CASSLSLGAGGSEQFF. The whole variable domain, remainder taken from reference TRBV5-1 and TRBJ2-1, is KAGVTQTPRYLIKTRGQQVTLSCSPISGHRSVSWYQQTPGQGLQFLFEYFSETQRNKGNFPGRFSGRQFSNSRSEMNVSTLELGDSALYLCASSLSLGAGGSEQFFGPGTRLTVL.

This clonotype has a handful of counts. The CDR3 nucleotides are TGTGCCAGCAGCCTCCCGGGACTAGCGGGAGGCGATGAGCAGTTCTTC. Amino acid sequence: CASSLPGLAGGDEQFF. The chain couples TRBV14 to TRBJ2-1, with TRBD2 matching 15 bases. CDR3 size: 16 residues. Looked up from germline, CDR1 is SGHDN and CDR2 is FVKESK. V shed 4 bases, J shed 8 bases, and the junction held 6 bases outside the gene matches.

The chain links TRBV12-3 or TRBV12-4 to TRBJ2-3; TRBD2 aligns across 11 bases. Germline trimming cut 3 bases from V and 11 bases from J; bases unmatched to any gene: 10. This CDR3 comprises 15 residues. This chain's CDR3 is CASSLTSGKADVQYF. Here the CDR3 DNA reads TGTGCCAGCAGTTTGACTAGCGGGAAGGCAGATGTGCAGTATTTT.

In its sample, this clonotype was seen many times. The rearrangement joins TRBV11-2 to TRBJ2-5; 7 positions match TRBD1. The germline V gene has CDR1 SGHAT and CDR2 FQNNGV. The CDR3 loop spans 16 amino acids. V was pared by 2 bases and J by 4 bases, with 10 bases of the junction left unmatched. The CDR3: CASSLSDRGRGETQYF. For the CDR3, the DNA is TGTGCCAGCAGCTTATCGGATAGGGGGCGTGGAGAGACCCAGTACTTC.

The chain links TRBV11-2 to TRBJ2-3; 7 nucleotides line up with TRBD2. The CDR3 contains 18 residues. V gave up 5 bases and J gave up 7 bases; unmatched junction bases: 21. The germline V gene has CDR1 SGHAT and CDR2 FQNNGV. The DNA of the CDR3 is TGTGCCAGCAGCCCCTCGGGGGTTCAGCGGGGCCCCGCATATACGCAGTATTTT. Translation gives CASSPSGVQRGPAYTQYF.

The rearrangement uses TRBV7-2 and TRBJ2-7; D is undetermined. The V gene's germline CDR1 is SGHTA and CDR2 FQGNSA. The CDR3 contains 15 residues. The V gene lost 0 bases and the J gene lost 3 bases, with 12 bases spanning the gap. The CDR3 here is CASSLAVQRVYEQYF. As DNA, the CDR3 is TGTGCCAGCAGCTTAGCGGTACAGAGAGTCTACGAGCAGTACTTC.

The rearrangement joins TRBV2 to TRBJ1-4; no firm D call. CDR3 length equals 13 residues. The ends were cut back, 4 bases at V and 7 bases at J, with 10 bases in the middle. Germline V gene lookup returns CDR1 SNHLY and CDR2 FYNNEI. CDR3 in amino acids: CASSVPRAEKLFF. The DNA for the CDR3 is TGTGCCAGCAGTGTCCCGCGGGCTGAAAAACTGTTTTTT.

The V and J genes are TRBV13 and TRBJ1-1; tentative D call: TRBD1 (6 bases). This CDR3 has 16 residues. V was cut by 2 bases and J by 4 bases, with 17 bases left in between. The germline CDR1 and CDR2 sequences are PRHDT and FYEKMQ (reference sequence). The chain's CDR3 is CASSLFTRGGGTEAFF. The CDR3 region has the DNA TGTGCCAGCAGCTTATTTACGAGGGGGGGTGGCACTGAAGCTTTCTTT.

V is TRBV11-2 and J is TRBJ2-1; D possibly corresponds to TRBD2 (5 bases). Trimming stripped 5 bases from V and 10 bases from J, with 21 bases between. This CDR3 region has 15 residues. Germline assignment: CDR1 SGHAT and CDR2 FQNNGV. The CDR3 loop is CASSPYMFFGGEQFF. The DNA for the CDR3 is TGTGCCAGCAGCCCATACATGTTTTTCGGCGGGGAGCAGTTCTTC.

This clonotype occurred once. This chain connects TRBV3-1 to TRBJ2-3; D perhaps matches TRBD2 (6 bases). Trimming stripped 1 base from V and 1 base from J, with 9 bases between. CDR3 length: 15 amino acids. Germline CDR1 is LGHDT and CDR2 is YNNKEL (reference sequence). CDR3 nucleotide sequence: TGTGCCAGCAGCCAAGTGGGGGAGGGCACAGATACGCAGTATTTT. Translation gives CASSQVGEGTDTQYF.